The clone carrying this TCR beta chain was counted at least ten times. This entry is derived from a study of regulatory T cells in long-lasting Graves disease. About the study: Antithyroid drugs had been taken by newly diagnosed Graves' patients for under 3 months.

Time point reported: newly diagnosed GD, antithyroid drugs for less than 3 months. RNA isolated from PBMCs was used to make the TCR library. CDR3 regions were amplified by Arm-PCR using iRepertoire HTBI primers to build TCR beta libraries. TCRdb called the multiplex PCR reads again in MiXCR, with one record for every CDR3 protein. The sample includes 540,000 or so distinct CDR3 sequences, about 13% of them seen just once. This sample was also put to use in a study of T cells in Graves' hyperthyroidism and ophthalmopathy.

Sample: peripheral blood mononuclear cells (PBMCs), taken at new diagnosis, from a patient treated with antithyroid drugs. The sequence came from a man aged 25-45 years with Graves disease.

CDR3 sequence (DNA): TGTGCCAGCAGTTGGTCCCTAGCGAAAGAGACCCAGTACTTC. It is translated as CASSWSLAKETQYF. This sequence joins TRBV12-3 or TRBV12-4 and TRBJ2-5; tentative D call: TRBD2 (6 bases). The ends were cut back, 4 bases at V and 3 bases at J, with 12 bases in the middle. The CDR3 has 14 amino acids.